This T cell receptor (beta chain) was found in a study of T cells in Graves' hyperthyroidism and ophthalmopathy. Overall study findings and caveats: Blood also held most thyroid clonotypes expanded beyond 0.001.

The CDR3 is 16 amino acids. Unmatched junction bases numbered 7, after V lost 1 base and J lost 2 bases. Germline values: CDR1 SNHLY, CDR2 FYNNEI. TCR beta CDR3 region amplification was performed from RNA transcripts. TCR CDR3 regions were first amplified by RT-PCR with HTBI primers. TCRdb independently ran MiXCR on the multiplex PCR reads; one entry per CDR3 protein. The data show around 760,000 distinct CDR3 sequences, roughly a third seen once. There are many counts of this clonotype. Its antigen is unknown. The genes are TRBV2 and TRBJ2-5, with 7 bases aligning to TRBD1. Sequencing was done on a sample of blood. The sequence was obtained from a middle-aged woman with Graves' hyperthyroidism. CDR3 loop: CASSEGQGYRQETQYF. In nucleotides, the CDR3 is TGTGCCAGCAGTGAAGGACAGGGCTACCGGCAAGAGACCCAGTACTTC. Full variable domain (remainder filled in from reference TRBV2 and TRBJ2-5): EPEVTQTPSHQVTQMGQEVILRCVPISNHLYFYWYRQILGQKVEFLVSFYNNEISEKSEIFDDQFSVERPDGSNFTLKIRSTKLEDSAMYFCASSEGQGYRQETQYFGPGTRLLVL.